The T cell receptor (beta chain) under discussion was sequenced for a study of naive and memory T cell subsets. Notes on the study in general: Naive repertoires, especially CD8, held a few larger clonotypes, possibly memory cells re-expressing CD45RA. Naive and memory subsets had different power law exponents for TCR abundance.

This CDR3 region has 12 residues. Per the germline V gene, CDR1 is SEHNR and CDR2 is FQNEAQ (reference sequence). V was cut by 8 bases and J by 2 bases, with 10 bases left in between. The beta constant-region primer was an equimolar mix of two oligonucleotides covering TRBC1 and TRBC2. The ligated cDNA underwent four PCR rounds using SP2 and nested alpha and beta constant-region primers. TCRdb ran MiXCR on the UMI-ligation and nested PCR reads and lists one entry per CDR3 protein. The sample shows roughly 92,000 distinct CDR3 sequences, 10% to 12% of them seen only once. This clonotype was observed many times. The antigen is undetermined.

Sequenced sample: naive CD4+ T cells from blood. The chain couples TRBV7-9 to TRBJ2-7, with D tentatively TRBD1 (6 bases). The receptor was derived from a human donor in good health. CDR3 bases: TGTGCCAGCCGACAGGTGCCCTACGAGCAGTACTTC. Amino acids: CASRQVPYEQYF.